One sample yielded the 24 T cell receptor beta chains listed below, sequenced in a study of patients with pleural tuberculosis. TCRdb re-analysed the reads in MiXCR, keeping a single row per CDR3 protein. This sample has 25,000 to 30,000 distinct CDR3 sequences, with roughly 18% found just once. Input material: peripheral blood. Receptors originate from a human donor with pleural tuberculosis.

This clonotype was observed many times. J is TRBJ2-1 and V is TRBV19; 10 bases are shared with TRBD2. This CDR3 contains 14 residues. Germline loops: CDR1 LNHDA, CDR2 SQIVND (reference sequence). V lost 6 bases, J lost 4 bases, and 3 bases stayed unmatched. The chain's CDR3 is CASRWTSGYNEQFF. CDR3 nucleotides: TGTGCCAGTAGGTGGACTAGCGGTTACAATGAGCAGTTCTTC.

This clonotype was seen many times. V usage is TRBV12-5 and J usage is TRBJ1-1; D is undetermined. This CDR3 is 15 amino acids long. Between the trimmed V and J ends, which lost 7 bases and 1 base, there was a span of 16 bases. Germline V lookup: CDR1 LGHNT, CDR2 FRNRAP. The CDR3 coding sequence is TGTGCTAGTGCATACTCACGACCCCCGAACACTGAAGCTTTCTTT. Encoded protein: CASAYSRPPNTEAFF.

This clonotype was counted ten times or more. V and J are TRBV5-1 and TRBJ2-5, with TRBD2 as a possible D gene (5 bases). The CDR3 contains 17 residues. Germline CDR1 is SGHRS and CDR2 is YFSETQ. The V end was cut by 0 bases, the J end by 1 base, with 16 bases between. CDR3 in amino acids: CASSLATRGRLQETQYF. CDR3 sequence (DNA): TGCGCCAGCAGCTTGGCTACTAGAGGACGGCTCCAAGAGACCCAGTACTTC. Full variable domain (missing parts from reference TRBV5-1 and TRBJ2-5): KAGVTQTPRYLIKTRGQQVTLSCSPISGHRSVSWYQQTPGQGLQFLFEYFSETQRNKGNFPGRFSGRQFSNSRSEMNVSTLELGDSALYLCASSLATRGRLQETQYFGPGTRLLVL.

This clonotype was picked up many times. The V gene is TRBV12-3 or TRBV12-4, the J gene TRBJ2-5; possibly TRBD2 for D (6 bases). This CDR3 is 14 amino acids long. V gave up 4 bases and J gave up 1 base, with 10 bases separating them. CDR3 DNA sequence: TGTGCCAGCAGTTATCCGACTAGCCAAGAGACCCAGTACTTC. Protein sequence: CASSYPTSQETQYF.

This clonotype was recorded at least ten times. The junction departs from germline at one end; a sequencing error may be responsible. The rearrangement links TRBV6-4 to TRBJ2-3; 7 nucleotides agree with TRBD1. This CDR3 has 14 amino acids. The germline V gene encodes CDR1 MRHNA and CDR2 SNTAGT. The CDR3 loop is CASSPTEGTDTQYF. In DNA form, the CDR3 reads TGTGCCAGCAGTCCGACCGAGGGGACAGATACGCAATATTTT.

This clonotype was found many times. V and J are TRBV29-1 and TRBJ2-1; D is possibly TRBD2 (6 bases). The CDR3 spans 16 residues. V lost 3 bases and J lost 2, with 17 bases in between. Germline CDR1 reads SQVTM; CDR2 reads ANQGSEA. The DNA of the CDR3 is TGCAGCGTTGAGGGGGGACTGAGAAGTACCTACAATGAGCAGTTCTTC. Protein sequence: CSVEGGLRSTYNEQFF.

Note on this clonotype: This may be a read error: a much more frequent sequence differs by one nucleotide. The rearrangement joins TRBV4-1 to TRBJ2-3; tentatively, D is TRBD2 (5 bases). This CDR3 is 16 amino acids long. The V gene's germline CDR1 is MGHRA and CDR2 YSYEKL. Trimming took 4 bases from V and 1 from J, leaving 15 bases between them. For the CDR3, the DNA is TGCGCCAGCAGCCCAGGTCACGCGGAGGGCACAGATACGCAGTATTTT. It specifies CASSPGHAEGTDTQYF.

This clonotype was counted ten times or more. The chain is built from TRBV12-3 or TRBV12-4 and TRBJ1-5; TRBD1 might be the D (6 bases). V was shortened by 6 bases and J by 1 base, with 16 bases between the two germline ends. This CDR3 has 16 amino acids. The CDR3 region is CASRSPEGGSNQPQHF. CDR3 DNA: TGTGCCAGCAGGAGCCCTGAGGGGGGGAGCAATCAGCCCCAGCATTTT.

This clonotype was observed at least ten times. CDR3 protein: CASSLGWSYEQYF. The CDR3 coding sequence is TGTGCCAGCAGCTTAGGTTGGTCCTACGAGCAGTACTTC. This rearrangement joins TRBV7-2 to TRBJ2-7; D is uncertain. V was shortened by 1 base and J by 1 base, with 5 bases between the two germline ends. Germline V gene data show CDR1 as SGHTA and CDR2 as FQGNSA. The CDR3 runs 13 residues.

This clonotype has ten or more counts. The chain uses TRBV7-2 and TRBJ1-2; weak D call: TRBD1 (6 bases). CDR1 and CDR2 (germline): SGHTA, FQGNSA. The germline V and J ends were trimmed by 1 base and 4 bases, with 10 bases remaining between them. The CDR3 is 14 residues long. The CDR3 DNA reads as TGTGCCAGCAGCTTAGGAACAGGGTCCTATGGCTACACCTTC. Residues: CASSLGTGSYGYTF.

In its sample, this clonotype was seen many times. V gene TRBV2 combines with J gene TRBJ2-7, with 10 bases lining up with TRBD1. The germline CDR1 and CDR2 sequences are SNHLY and FYNNEI. J was trimmed by 4 bases and V by 10 bases; bases with no gene match: 7. This CDR3 has 13 residues. As DNA, the CDR3 is TGTGCCACCAGGGACAGGGGAGCATACGAGCAGTACTTC. Protein sequence: CATRDRGAYEQYF. Full variable domain (remainder filled in from reference TRBV2 and TRBJ2-7): EPEVTQTPSHQVTQMGQEVILRCVPISNHLYFYWYRQILGQKVEFLVSFYNNEISEKSEIFDDQFSVERPDGSNFTLKIRSTKLEDSAMYFCATRDRGAYEQYFGPGTRLTVT.

At least ten counts were recorded for this clonotype. The chain carries TRBV20-1 and TRBJ1-5, with 7 bases aligning to TRBD1. V shed 6 bases, J shed 0 bases, and the junction held 11 bases outside the gene matches. Germline V gene sequence: CDR1 DFQATT, CDR2 SNEGSKA (reference sequence). CDR3 size: 16 residues. CDR3 bases: TGCAGTGCAAACCGGGACAGAGTATATAGCAATCAGCCCCAGCATTTT. As protein: CSANRDRVYSNQPQHF.

This clonotype was picked up a small number of times. This chain connects TRBV30 to TRBJ2-1, with D hard to call. Deletions cut 4 bases from V and 7 bases from J, with 8 bases between. The CDR3 totals 11 residues. Germline lookup yields CDR1 GTSNPN and CDR2 SVGIG (reference sequence). CDR3 nucleotides: TGTGCCTGGAAGGTCCTGAATGAGCAGTTCTTC. It yields the protein CAWKVLNEQFF. Drawing the rest from reference TRBV30 and TRBJ2-1, the complete variable domain is SQTIHQWPATLVQPVGSPLSLECTVEGTSNPNLYWYRQAAGRGLQLLFYSVGIGQISSEVPQNLSASRPQDRQFILSSKKLLLSDSGFYLCAWKVLNEQFFGPGTRLTVL.

This clonotype was seen ten or more times. The CDR3 here is CASSQGPGQTNTEAFF. CDR3 DNA sequence: TGCGCCAGCAGCCAAGGGCCGGGACAGACGAACACTGAAGCTTTCTTT. V usage is TRBV4-3 and J usage is TRBJ1-1; 7 bases are shared with TRBD1. V gave up 1 base and J gave up 1 base; unmatched junction bases: 6. The CDR3 is made up of 16 amino acids. Germline V CDR1 and CDR2: LGHNA, YSLEER.

In this sample, this clonotype turned up many times. The J gene is TRBJ2-3, the V gene TRBV10-3; no clear D gene. This CDR3 is built from 11 residues. In germline, CDR1 is ENHRY, CDR2 SYGVKD. V lost 6 bases and J lost 3, with 4 bases in between. The CDR3 DNA sequence: TGTGCCATCAGGACAACAGATACGCAGTATTTT. This translates into CAIRTTDTQYF.

This clonotype was counted ten times or more. The genes are TRBV5-1 and TRBJ1-2; D is unresolved. Between the trimmed V and J ends, which lost 0 bases and 6 bases, there was a span of 12 bases. CDR1 SGHRS and CDR2 YFSETQ come from the germline V gene. The CDR3 loop spans 14 amino acids. The CDR3 region has the DNA TGCGCCAGCAGCTTGGTTGGGGATCCTAATGGCTACACCTTC. Translated, it gives CASSLVGDPNGYTF.

This clonotype has at least ten counts. The chain couples TRBV3-1 to TRBJ2-2, with D tentatively TRBD2 (6 bases). The V gene's germline CDR1 is LGHDT and CDR2 YNNKEL (reference sequence). Trimming removed 5 bases from V and 1 base from J, with 11 bases in between. The CDR3 consists of 15 residues. CDR3 loop: CASSSRGGNTGELFF. The CDR3 region has the DNA TGTGCCAGCAGCTCGCGGGGAGGGAACACCGGGGAGCTGTTTTTT.

About this clonotype itself: A much bigger clone sits one base away, suggesting this may be a read error. The chain joins TRBV11-2 to TRBJ1-5, with D maybe TRBD1 (5 bases). Germline lookup yields CDR1 SGHAT and CDR2 FQNNGV. This CDR3 contains 14 residues. The CDR3 loop reads CASSLADTNRPQHF. DNA for the CDR3: TGTGCCAGCAGCTTAGCGGACACCAATCGGCCCCAGCATTTT.

In this sample, this clonotype turned up many times. The chain has TRBV5-1 and TRBJ1-2; 8 positions agree with TRBD1. CDR3 length equals 13 residues. V lost 3 bases, J lost 6 bases, and 4 bases stayed unmatched. CDR1 is SGHRS, CDR2 YFSETQ, per germline. For the CDR3, the DNA is TGCGCCAGCAGCTCCGGACAGGGCCATGGCTACACCTTC. Its translation is CASSSGQGHGYTF.

As to this clonotype: Just one base apart from a much larger clone, this may be a read error. V usage is TRBV28 and J usage is TRBJ2-7; 8 bases are shared with TRBD1. CDR3 size: 15 residues. CDR1 MDHEN and CDR2 SYDVKM come from the germline V gene. As DNA, the CDR3 is TGTGCCAGCAGCCCCGGACAGGGAATCCCCTACGGGCAGTACTTC. Translating it yields CASSPGQGIPYGQYF.

This CDR3 reads CASSDDRHNEQFF. The CDR3 DNA reads TGTGCCAGCAGTGACGATCGTCATAATGAGCAGTTCTTC. This chain uses TRBV25-1 with TRBJ2-1; D uncertain. The V end lost 3 bases, the J end lost 7 bases, and 10 bases lay between the germline ends. There are 13 residues in the CDR3. Looked up from germline, CDR1 is MGHDK and CDR2 is SYGVNS.

On this clonotype: A much larger clonotype is one base distant, so this may be a read error. The V call is TRBV12-3 or TRBV12-4, the J call TRBJ2-4; 9 bases are shared with TRBD2. This CDR3 spans 18 amino acids. J lost 12 bases, V lost 7 bases, and 25 bases had no gene match. The chain's CDR3 is CASTAKTSGTSFHGTQYF. The CDR3 DNA sequence: TGTGCCAGCACCGCCAAGACCTCCGGGACTAGCTTTCACGGCACTCAGTACTTC.

A note on this clonotype: Lacking the conserved final phenylalanine or tryptophan, this CDR3 likely reflects a read error. This chain connects TRBV20-1 to TRBJ2-1; TRBD2 is a possible D gene (6 bases). CDR1 DFQATT and CDR2 SNEGSKA come from the germline V gene (reference sequence). The CDR3 is 14 amino acids. The V and J ends lost 2 bases and 6 bases respectively, with 14 bases between them. The CDR3 region is CSARTSKDFNEQFL. The CDR3 nucleotides read TGCAGTGCTAGAACTAGCAAGGATTTCAATGAGCAGTTCCTC.

Only a few counts were recorded for this clonotype. This may be a read error: a much more frequent sequence differs by one nucleotide. The V gene is TRBV7-9, the J gene TRBJ1-2; perhaps TRBD1 as D (5 bases). The CDR3 spans 15 residues. Germline V lookup: CDR1 SEHNR, CDR2 FQNEAQ (reference sequence). The DNA of the CDR3 is TGTGCCAGCAGCTTAGCGTTGGGGCCAAACTATGGCCACACCTTC. It specifies CASSLALGPNYGHTF.